This TCR beta chain was sequenced in a study of blood T cell repertoires in COVID-19. The method was immunoSEQ multiplex PCR; TCRdb's version includes in-frame clones alone and lacks a portion of them. Among roughly 160,000 clones listed, around 80% were seen once. The CDR3 has 14 amino acids. Germline V gene lookup returns CDR1 SEHNR and CDR2 FQNEAQ (reference sequence). The ends were cut back, 4 bases at V and 4 bases at J, with 13 bases in the middle. Those who participated ranged in age from roughly 18 to 90 years and resided in about 24 US areas. The sample comprised PBMCs or T cells enriched from blood (not recorded which). The TCR comes from a man aged 50 to 60 who had recovered from COVID-19. V usage is TRBV7-9 and J usage is TRBJ1-1, with a tentative D call TRBD1 (5 bases). CDR3 region: CASSSTARVTEAFF. Here the CDR3 DNA reads TGTGCCAGCAGCTCGACAGCCCGGGTCACTGAAGCTTTCTTT.